This TCR beta chain was captured by sequencing in a study of cytomegalovirus exposure and HLA in healthy donors. Study conclusions and caveats: One cluster of highly shared sequence variants probably arose as a sequencing artifact. A missense variant in DCLRE1C was later tied to TCR beta V- and J-gene trimming. Analyses of presence and absence presupposed an approximately uniform sequencing depth across donors.

V was shortened by 7 bases and J by 0 bases, with 14 bases between the two germline ends. The CDR3 contains 15 residues. Per germline, CDR1 LNHDA and CDR2 SQIVND (reference sequence). Researchers ran the PCR with 60 Vbeta and 13 Jbeta primers. The data were produced by immunoSEQ multiplex PCR, yet TCRdb's version contains in-frame clones alone and is incomplete. The sample has 95,000 to 150,000 clones, around 74% seen once. Regarding this clone: The antigen remains unidentified.

Sequenced: PBMCs. This TCR was recovered from a woman aged 45-59 years in good health and CMV-seropositive. V and J are TRBV19 and TRBJ2-3; possible D gene TRBD2, 6 bases. The CDR3 DNA follows: TGTGCCAGTAATCCCGGGGGAATTAGCACAGATACGCAGTATTTT. Encoded protein: CASNPGGISTDTQYF.